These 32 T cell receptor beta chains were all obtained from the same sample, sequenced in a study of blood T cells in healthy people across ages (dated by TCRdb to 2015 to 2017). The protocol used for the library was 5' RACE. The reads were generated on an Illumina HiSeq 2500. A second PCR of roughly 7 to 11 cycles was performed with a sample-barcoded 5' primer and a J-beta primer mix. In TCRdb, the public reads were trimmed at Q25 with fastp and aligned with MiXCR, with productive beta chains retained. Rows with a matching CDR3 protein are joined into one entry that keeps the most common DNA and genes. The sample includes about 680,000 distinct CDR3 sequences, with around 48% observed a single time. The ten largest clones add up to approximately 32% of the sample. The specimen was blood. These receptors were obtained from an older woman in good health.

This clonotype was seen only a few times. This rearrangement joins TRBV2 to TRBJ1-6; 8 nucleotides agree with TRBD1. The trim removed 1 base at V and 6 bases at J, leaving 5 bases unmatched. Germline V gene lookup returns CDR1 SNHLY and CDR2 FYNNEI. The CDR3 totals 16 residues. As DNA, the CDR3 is TGTGCCAGCAGTGAAGTAGGGACAGGCCTTAATTCACCCCTCCACTTT. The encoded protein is CASSEVGTGLNSPLHF.

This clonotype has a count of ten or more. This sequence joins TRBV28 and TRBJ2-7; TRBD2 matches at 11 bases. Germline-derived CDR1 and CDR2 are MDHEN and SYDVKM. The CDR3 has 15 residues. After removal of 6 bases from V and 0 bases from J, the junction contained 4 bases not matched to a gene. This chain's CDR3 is CASRLGLAASYEQYF. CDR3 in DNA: TGTGCCAGCAGACTGGGACTAGCGGCCTCCTACGAGCAGTACTTC.

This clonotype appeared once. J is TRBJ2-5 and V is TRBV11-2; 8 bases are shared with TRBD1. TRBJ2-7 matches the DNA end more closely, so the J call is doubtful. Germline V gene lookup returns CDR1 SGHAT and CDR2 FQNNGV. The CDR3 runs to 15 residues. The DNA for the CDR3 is TGTGCCAGCAGCCCATTGGACAGGGACAACTACGAGCAGTACTTC. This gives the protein CASSPLDRDNYEQYF.

CDR3 sequence (DNA): TGTGCCAGCAGCGACGACAGGGGGCGGGCAGTTACGCAGTATTTT. Translating it yields CASSDDRGRAVTQYF. V gene TRBV12-3 or TRBV12-4 combines with J gene TRBJ2-3, with 10 bases identical to TRBD1. Unmatched junction bases numbered 11, after V lost 6 bases and J lost 8 bases. The length of the CDR3 is 15 residues.

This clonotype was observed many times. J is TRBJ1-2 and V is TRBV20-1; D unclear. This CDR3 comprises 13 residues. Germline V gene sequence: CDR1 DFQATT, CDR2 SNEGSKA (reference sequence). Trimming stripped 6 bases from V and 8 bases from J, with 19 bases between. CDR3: CSARTDQMTGYTF. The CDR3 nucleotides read TGCAGTGCCAGAACGGACCAGATGACGGGCTACACCTTC.

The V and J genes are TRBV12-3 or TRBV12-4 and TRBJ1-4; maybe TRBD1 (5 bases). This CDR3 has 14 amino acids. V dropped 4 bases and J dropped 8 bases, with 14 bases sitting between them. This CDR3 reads CASSSDSFGEKLFF. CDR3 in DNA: TGTGCCAGCAGTTCCGACAGTTTCGGGGAAAAACTGTTTTTT.

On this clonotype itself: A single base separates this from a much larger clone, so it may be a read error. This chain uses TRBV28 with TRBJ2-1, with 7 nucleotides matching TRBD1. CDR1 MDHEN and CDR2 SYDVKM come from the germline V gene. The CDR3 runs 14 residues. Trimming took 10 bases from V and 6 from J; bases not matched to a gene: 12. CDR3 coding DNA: TGTGCCACCCTAGAGGACAGGTCCGGCAATGAGCAGTTCTTC. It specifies CATLEDRSGNEQFF.

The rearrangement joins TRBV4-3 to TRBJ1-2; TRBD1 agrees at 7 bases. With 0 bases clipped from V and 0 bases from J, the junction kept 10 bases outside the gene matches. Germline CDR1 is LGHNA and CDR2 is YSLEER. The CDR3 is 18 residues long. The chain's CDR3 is CASSQDLVGTASNYGYTF. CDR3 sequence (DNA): TGCGCCAGCAGCCAAGATCTCGTAGGGACAGCCTCTAACTATGGCTACACCTTC.

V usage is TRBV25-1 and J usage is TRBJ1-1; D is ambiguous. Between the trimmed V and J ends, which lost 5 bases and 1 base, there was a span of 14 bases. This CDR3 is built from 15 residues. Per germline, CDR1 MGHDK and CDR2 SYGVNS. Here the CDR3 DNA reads TGTGCCAGCAGTCCATTAAAGGGAGGGAACACTGAAGCTTTCTTT. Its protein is CASSPLKGGNTEAFF. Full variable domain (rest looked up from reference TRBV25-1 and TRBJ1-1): EADIYQTPRYLVIGTGKKITLECSQTMGHDKMYWYQQDPGMELHLIHYSYGVNSTEKGDLSSESTVSRIRTEHFPLTLESARPSHTSQYLCASSPLKGGNTEAFFGQGTRLTVV.

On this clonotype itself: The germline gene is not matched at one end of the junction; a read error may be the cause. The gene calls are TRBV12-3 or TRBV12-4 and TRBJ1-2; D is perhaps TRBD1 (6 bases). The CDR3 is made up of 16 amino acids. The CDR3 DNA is TGTACCAGCAGCGATATGGGGGGCGCGCTCCTAGTTGGCTACACCTTC. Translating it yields CTSSDMGGALLVGYTF.

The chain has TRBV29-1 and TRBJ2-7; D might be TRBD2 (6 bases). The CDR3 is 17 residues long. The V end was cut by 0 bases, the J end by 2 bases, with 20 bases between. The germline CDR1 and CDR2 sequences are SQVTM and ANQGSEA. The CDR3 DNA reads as TGCAGCGTTGAAGAAGAGGCGCGGGGCCCGGTCCCCTACGAGCAGTACTTC. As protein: CSVEEEARGPVPYEQYF.

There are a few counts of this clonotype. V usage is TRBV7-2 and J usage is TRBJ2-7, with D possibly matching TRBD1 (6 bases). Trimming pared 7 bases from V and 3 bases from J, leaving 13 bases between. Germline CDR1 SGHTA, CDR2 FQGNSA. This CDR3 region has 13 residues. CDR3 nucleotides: TGTGCCAGCACCGACAGGACGGGCTACGAGCAGTACTTC. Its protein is CASTDRTGYEQYF.

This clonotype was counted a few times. The CDR3 loop reads CASSVWDTINYGYTF. DNA for the CDR3: TGTGCCAGCAGCGTCTGGGACACAATAAACTATGGCTACACCTTC. This chain connects TRBV9 to TRBJ1-2, with D tentatively TRBD1 (6 bases). From germline, CDR1 is SGDLS and CDR2 YYNGEE. The ends were cut back, 2 bases at V and 2 bases at J, with 13 bases in the middle. This CDR3 spans 15 amino acids.

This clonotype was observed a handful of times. The CDR3 is CASSLAGGFYEQYF. CDR3 coding DNA: TGTGCCAGCTCACTAGCGGGAGGGTTTTACGAGCAGTACTTC. The chain is built from TRBV18 and TRBJ2-7; 11 bases fit TRBD2. The CDR3 is made up of 14 amino acids. The V gene end was trimmed by 4 bases and the J gene end by 4 bases; junction bases not matched to a gene: 3. Per germline, CDR1 KGHSH and CDR2 LQKENI.

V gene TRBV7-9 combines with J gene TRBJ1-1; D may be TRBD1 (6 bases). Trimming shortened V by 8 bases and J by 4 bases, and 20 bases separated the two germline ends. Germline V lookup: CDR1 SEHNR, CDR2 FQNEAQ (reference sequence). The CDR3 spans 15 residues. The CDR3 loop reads CASALGGGPGTEAFF. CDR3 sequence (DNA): TGTGCCAGCGCCCTGGGAGGGGGGCCGGGCACTGAAGCTTTCTTT.

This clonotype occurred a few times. The CDR3 region is CASSLQGAGETQYF. In DNA form, the CDR3 reads TGTGCCAGCAGCTTACAGGGGGCAGGGGAGACCCAGTACTTC. This chain links TRBV7-2 with TRBJ2-5, with TRBD1 identical over 8 bases. With V trimmed by 2 bases and J by 5 bases, 4 bases remained unmatched. The CDR3 consists of 14 residues. Germline CDR1 SGHTA, CDR2 FQGNSA.

CDR3: CAILRDSYNEQFF. In nucleotides, the CDR3 is TGTGCCATTCTCAGGGACTCCTACAATGAGCAGTTCTTC. The chain combines TRBV28 with TRBJ2-1, with D tentatively TRBD1 (5 bases). The CDR3 is made up of 13 amino acids. Germline-derived CDR1 and CDR2 are MDHEN and SYDVKM. V lost 10 bases to trimming and J lost 0 bases, with 10 bases between them. Combining the CDR3 with reference TRBV28 and TRBJ2-1 gives the whole variable domain DVKVTQSSRYLVKRTGEKVFLECVQDMDHENMFWYRQDPGLGLRLIYFSYDVKMKEKGDIPEGYSVSREKKERFSLILESASTNQTSMYLCAILRDSYNEQFFGPGTRLTVL.

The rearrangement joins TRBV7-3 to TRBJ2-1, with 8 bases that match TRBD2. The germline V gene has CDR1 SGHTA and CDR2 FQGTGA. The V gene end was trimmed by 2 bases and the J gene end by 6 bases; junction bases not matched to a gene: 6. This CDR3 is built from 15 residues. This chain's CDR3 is CASSLGLAGLNEQFF. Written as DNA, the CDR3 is TGTGCCAGCAGCTTAGGGCTAGCGGGCCTCAATGAGCAGTTCTTC.

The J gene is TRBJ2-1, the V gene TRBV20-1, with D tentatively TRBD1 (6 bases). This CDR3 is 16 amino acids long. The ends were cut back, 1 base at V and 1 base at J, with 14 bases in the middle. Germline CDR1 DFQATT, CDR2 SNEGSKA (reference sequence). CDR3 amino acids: CSARGGNRESYNEQFF. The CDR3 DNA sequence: TGCAGTGCTAGAGGGGGAAACAGGGAATCCTACAATGAGCAGTTCTTC.

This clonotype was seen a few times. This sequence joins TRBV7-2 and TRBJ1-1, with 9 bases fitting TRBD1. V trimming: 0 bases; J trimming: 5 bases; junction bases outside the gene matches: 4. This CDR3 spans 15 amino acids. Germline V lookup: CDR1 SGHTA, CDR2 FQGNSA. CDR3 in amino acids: CASSLAGTGRTEAFF. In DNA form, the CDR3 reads TGTGCCAGCAGCTTAGCCGGGACAGGGAGGACTGAAGCTTTCTTT.

CDR3 bases: TGTGCCAGCAGCACGCAGAGCGGGAGTTGGACAGATACGCAGTATTTT. This encodes CASSTQSGSWTDTQYF. The rearrangement joins TRBV7-2 to TRBJ2-3, with 8 bases matching TRBD2. Germline V gene data show CDR1 as SGHTA and CDR2 as FQGNSA. CDR3 length equals 16 residues. V lost 5 bases to trimming and J lost 3 bases; unmatched junction nucleotides: 10.

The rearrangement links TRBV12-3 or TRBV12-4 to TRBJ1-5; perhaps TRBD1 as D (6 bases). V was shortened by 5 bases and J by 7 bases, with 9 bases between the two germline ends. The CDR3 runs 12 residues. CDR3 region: CASSPGVQPQHF. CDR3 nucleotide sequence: TGTGCCAGCAGTCCAGGGGTACAGCCCCAGCATTTT.

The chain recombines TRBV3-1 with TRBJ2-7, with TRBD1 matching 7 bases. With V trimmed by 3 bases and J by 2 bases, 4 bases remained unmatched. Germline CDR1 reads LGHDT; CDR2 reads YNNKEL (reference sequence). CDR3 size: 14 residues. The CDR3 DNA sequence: TGTGCCAGCAGCCATAACAGGGGAACCTACGAGCAGTACTTC. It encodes CASSHNRGTYEQYF.

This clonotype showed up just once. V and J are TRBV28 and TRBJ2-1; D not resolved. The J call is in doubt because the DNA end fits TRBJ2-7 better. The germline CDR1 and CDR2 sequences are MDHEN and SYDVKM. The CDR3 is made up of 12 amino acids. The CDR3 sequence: CASRLSGYEQYF. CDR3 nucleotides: TGTGCCAGCAGGTTAAGTGGCTACGAGCAGTACTTC.

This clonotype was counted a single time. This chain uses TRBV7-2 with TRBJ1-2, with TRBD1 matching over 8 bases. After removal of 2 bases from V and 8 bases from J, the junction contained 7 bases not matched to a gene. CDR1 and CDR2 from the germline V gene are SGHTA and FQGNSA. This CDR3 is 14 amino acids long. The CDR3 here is CASSLSDRGCGYTF. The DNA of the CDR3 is TGTGCCAGCAGCTTATCAGACAGGGGATGCGGCTACACCTTC.

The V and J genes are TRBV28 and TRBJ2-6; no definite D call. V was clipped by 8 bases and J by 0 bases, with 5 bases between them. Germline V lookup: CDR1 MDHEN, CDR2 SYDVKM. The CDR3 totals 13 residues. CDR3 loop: CASGRSGANVLTF. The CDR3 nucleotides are TGTGCCAGCGGCCGCTCTGGGGCCAACGTCCTGACTTTC. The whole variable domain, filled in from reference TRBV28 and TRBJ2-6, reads DVKVTQSSRYLVKRTGEKVFLECVQDMDHENMFWYRQDPGLGLRLIYFSYDVKMKEKGDIPEGYSVSREKKERFSLILESASTNQTSMYLCASGRSGANVLTFGAGSRLTVL.

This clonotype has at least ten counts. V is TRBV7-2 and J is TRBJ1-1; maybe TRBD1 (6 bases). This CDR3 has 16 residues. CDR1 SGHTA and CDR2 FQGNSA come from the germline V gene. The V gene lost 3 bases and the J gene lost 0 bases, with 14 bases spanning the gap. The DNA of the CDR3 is TGTGCCAGCAGCTTTAGGTCGGGGGGCGTGAACACTGAAGCTTTCTTT. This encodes CASSFRSGGVNTEAFF.

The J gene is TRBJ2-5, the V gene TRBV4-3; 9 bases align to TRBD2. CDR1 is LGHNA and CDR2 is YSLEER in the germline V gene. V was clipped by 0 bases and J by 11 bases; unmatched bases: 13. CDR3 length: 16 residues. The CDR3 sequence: CASSQDLLAGNLEQYF. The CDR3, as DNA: TGCGCCAGCAGCCAAGATTTACTAGCGGGTAACTTGGAGCAGTACTTC.

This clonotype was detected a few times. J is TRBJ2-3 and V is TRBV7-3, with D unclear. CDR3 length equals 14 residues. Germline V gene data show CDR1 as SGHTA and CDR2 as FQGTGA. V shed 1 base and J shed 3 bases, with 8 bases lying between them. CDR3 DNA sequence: TGTGCCAGCAGCTTAATGTCACAGACAGATACGCAGTATTTT. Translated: CASSLMSQTDTQYF.

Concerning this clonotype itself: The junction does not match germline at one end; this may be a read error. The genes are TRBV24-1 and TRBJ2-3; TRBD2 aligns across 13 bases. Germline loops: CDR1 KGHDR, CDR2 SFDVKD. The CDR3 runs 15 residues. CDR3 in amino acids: CATSGGLAGTDTRYF. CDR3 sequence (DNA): TGTGCCACCAGTGGGGGACTAGCGGGAACAGATACGCGGTATTTT.

CDR3 in amino acids: CASSLGPGLNLYEQYF. The CDR3, as DNA: TGCGCCAGCAGCTTGGGTCCAGGGTTGAATCTCTACGAGCAGTACTTC. The chain recombines TRBV5-1 with TRBJ2-7, with D possibly matching TRBD1 (5 bases). Trimming removed 0 bases from V and 3 bases from J, with 16 bases in between. The germline V gene has CDR1 SGHRS and CDR2 YFSETQ. CDR3 length: 16 residues. The full variable domain, with the rest looked up from reference TRBV5-1 and TRBJ2-7, is KAGVTQTPRYLIKTRGQQVTLSCSPISGHRSVSWYQQTPGQGLQFLFEYFSETQRNKGNFPGRFSGRQFSNSRSEMNVSTLELGDSALYLCASSLGPGLNLYEQYFGPGTRLTVT.

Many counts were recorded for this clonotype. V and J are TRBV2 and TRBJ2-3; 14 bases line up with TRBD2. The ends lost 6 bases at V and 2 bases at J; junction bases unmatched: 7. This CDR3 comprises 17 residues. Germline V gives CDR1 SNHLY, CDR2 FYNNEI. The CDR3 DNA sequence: TGTGCCAGCAGCCCCGGGACTAGCGGGAGAGTCACAGATACGCAGTATTTT. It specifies CASSPGTSGRVTDTQYF.